The rows below give T cell receptor beta chains drawn from one sample of a study of cytomegalovirus exposure and HLA in healthy donors. Sequencing was performed with immunoSEQ multiplex PCR; in TCRdb, only in-frame clones are kept and a portion is missing. Found here are 100,000 to 150,000 clones, around 80% of them singletons; the top ten hold approximately 11%. What was sequenced was PBMCs. The receptor set was obtained from a man aged 25-40 years in good health and CMV-seropositive. Both conserved end residues are part of each CDR3. D genes are given only for firm matches. Size is omitted from some rows. Given values are once, few, many or a class for expanded clones.

11,.,TRBJ2-1,.,TRBV12-5,TGTGCTAGTGGTCCGCAGGGTGAGCAGTTCTTC,CASGPQGEQFF
15,.,TRBJ1-2,.,TRBV10-2,TGCGCCAGCAGTGAGGGGGGGACCTCTTTTAATGGCTACACCTTC,CASSEGGTSFNGYTF
13,.,TRBJ1-2,.,TRBV2,TGTGCCAGCAGCAGGCAGGGAAACTATGGCTACACCTTC,CASSRQGNYGYTF
14,.,TRBJ2-3,few,TRBV4-1,TGCGCCAGCACGCTTAGTCCTAGCACAGATACGCAGTATTTT,CASTLSPSTDTQYF
13,.,TRBJ2-5,.,TRBV7-2,TGTGCCAGCAGCCCCCCAAAGGGAGCGTCCCAGTACTTC,CASSPPKGASQYF
17,.,TRBJ2-7,.,TRBV21-1,TGTGCCAGCAGCAAAGTAAAGAAGGGGGGGAGCTCCTACGAGCAGTACTTC,CASSKVKKGGSSYEQYF
14,.,TRBJ1-2,.,TRBV7-9,TGTGCCAGCAGCTTGCCCGAGGAGAACTATGGCTACACCTTC,CASSLPEENYGYTF
15,.,TRBJ1-2,.,TRBV2,TGTGCCAGCAGTGAACCCAGGGCCTCTAACTATGGCTACACCTTC,CASSEPRASNYGYTF
18,.,TRBJ2-3,.,TRBV15,TGTGCCACCAGCCGAACTAGGGAGGCCCGTAGTAGCACAGATACGCAGTATTTT,CATSRTREARSSTDTQYF
13,.,TRBJ2-7,.,TRBV28,TGTGCCAGCAGTCCCCTGGACAGCTACGAGCAGTACTTC,CASSPLDSYEQYF
16,TRBD1,TRBJ1-5,.,TRBV19,TGTGCCAGTAGTACCCGGGACAGGAGGCTCAATCAGCCCCAGCATTTT,CASSTRDRRLNQPQHF
16,TRBD1,TRBJ1-1,few,TRBV19,TGTGCCAGTAGTGACGATCGGACAGGACTGAACACTGAAGCTTTCTTT,CASSDDRTGLNTEAFF
15,.,TRBJ1-4,.,TRBV5-1,TGCGCCAGCAGCGCCCGGGACTCAAGAAATGAAAAACTGTTTTTT,CASSARDSRNEKLFF
14,.,TRBJ1-2,.,TRBV7-9,TGTGCCAGCAGCTACGAACCACAGGGCTATGGCTACACCTTC,CASSYEPQGYGYTF
12,TRBD2,TRBJ2-7,.,TRBV29-1,TGCAGCGTTCGGGACTATATTTACGAGCAGTACTTC,CSVRDYIYEQYF
17,TRBD2,TRBJ2-1,.,TRBV11-3,TGTGCCAACAGCATATCGGGGTGGGGCGGGGGAAGCAATGAGCAGTTCTTC,CANSISGWGGGSNEQFF
13,TRBD1,TRBJ2-4,.,TRBV5-1,TGCGCCAGCAGCGGGGGACAGGGCAACATTCAGTACTTC,CASSGGQGNIQYF
16,TRBD1,TRBJ1-2,few,TRBV7-6,TGTGCCAGCAGCTTAGGGGGACAGGGGGCTTGGGATGGCTACACCTTC,CASSLGGQGAWDGYTF
17,TRBD1,TRBJ2-3,.,TRBV29-1,TGCAGCGCGACAGGGGGCAACATCGCGGGAGGAGGGACTACGCAGTATTTT,CSATGGNIAGGGTTQYF
14,.,TRBJ2-1,.,TRBV6-1,TGTGCCAGCAGTTCGGGTTACTCCTACAATGAGCAGTTCTTC,CASSSGYSYNEQFF
12,.,TRBJ2-7,few,TRBV5-1,TGCGCCAGCAGCCGCCAGGCGGGCGAGCAGTACTTC,CASSRQAGEQYF
14,.,TRBJ2-7,.,TRBV12-2,TGTGCAAGTCGCAAGAGCGGGGGGGCCTACGAGCAGTACTTC,CASRKSGGAYEQYF
11,.,TRBJ1-3,.,TRBV6-5,TGTGCCAGCCGTTCTGGAAACACCATATATTTT,CASRSGNTIYF
15,.,TRBJ2-5,.,TRBV7-2,TGTGCCAGCAGCTTAGTTGTCAGGGCCCAAGAGACCCAGTACTTC,CASSLVVRAQETQYF
14,.,TRBJ2-3,.,TRBV27,TGTGCCAGCAGTTACCAGACAGGCACAGATACGCAGTATTTT,CASSYQTGTDTQYF
14,.,TRBJ1-1,.,TRBV23-1,TGCGCCAGCAGTCTTTTGGGAGGGGACACTGAAGCTTTCTTT,CASSLLGGDTEAFF
18,TRBD2,TRBJ2-1,.,TRBV10-3,TGTGCCATCAGTGTTCAGCCGGGACTAGCGGGAGGGTACAATGAGCAGTTCTTC,CAISVQPGLAGGYNEQFF
11,TRBD1,TRBJ1-2,few,TRBV27,TGTGCCAGCTGGGACAGGTATGGCTACACCTTC,CASWDRYGYTF
13,TRBD1,TRBJ2-2,.,TRBV5-8,TGTGCCAGTGGACAGGGAGTAGTCGGGGAGCTGTTTTTT,CASGQGVVGELFF
16,TRBD1,TRBJ1-1,.,TRBV9,TGTGCCAGCAGCGTAGGTCAGGGGGCAGGGAGGACTGAAGCTTTCTTT,CASSVGQGAGRTEAFF
13,.,TRBJ1-4,.,TRBV6-1,TGTGCCAGCAACCGGGGTCCAAATGAAAAACTGTTTTTT,CASNRGPNEKLFF
15,.,TRBJ1-5,.,TRBV6-1,TGTGCCAGCAGTGAACGCGCTGGAGGAGATCAGCCCCAGCATTTT,CASSERAGGDQPQHF
14,.,TRBJ1-2,.,TRBV7-2,TGTGCCAGCAGCTTAGAAACCAGGTTATATGGCTACACCTTC,CASSLETRLYGYTF
15,.,TRBJ2-2,.,TRBV29-1,TGCAGCGAAATCGGGCAGGGAGGCAACACCGGGGAGCTGTTTTTT,CSEIGQGGNTGELFF
14,TRBD2,TRBJ2-7,.,TRBV25-1,TGTGCCAGCAGTGAAACTAGCGGAGCCTACGAGCAGTACTTC,CASSETSGAYEQYF
17,.,TRBJ2-7,.,TRBV7-8,TGTGCCAGCAGCTTAGCATATTCGAGCGGCAGGTCCTACGAGCAGTACTTC,CASSLAYSSGRSYEQYF
11,.,TRBJ2-7,.,TRBV29-1,TGCAGCGCCATACAGCAATACGAGCAGTACTTC,CSAIQQYEQYF
15,TRBD2,TRBJ2-3,.,TRBV6-9,TGTGCCAGCAGTTCCCAAGCGGGAAGCACAGATACGCAGTATTTT,CASSSQAGSTDTQYF
14,.,TRBJ2-7,.,TRBV4-1,TGCGCCAGCAGTGACCTTACTCAGGGCTACGAGCAGTACTTC,CASSDLTQGYEQYF
14,.,TRBJ1-2,.,TRBV4-1,TGCGCCAGCAGCCAGCCCTCACAGGGTTATGGCTACACCTTC,CASSQPSQGYGYTF
13,.,TRBJ2-5,.,TRBV29-1,TGCAGCGTTGCCCAGGGAAATCGAGAGACCCAGTACTTC,CSVAQGNRETQYF
15,TRBD2,TRBJ2-7,.,TRBV9,TGTGCCAGCAGCCCCGGGACTAGCTACCCCTACGAGCAGTACTTC,CASSPGTSYPYEQYF
13,.,TRBJ2-3,.,TRBV30,TGTGCCTGGGCCGAGGGAGTTGGAGATACGCAGTATTTT,CAWAEGVGDTQYF
16,TRBD2,TRBJ2-1,few,TRBV11-2,TGTGCCAGCAGCTTAGATCTGGCGGGAGGGATACATGAGCAGTTCTTC,CASSLDLAGGIHEQFF
14,.,TRBJ1-1,.,TRBV27,TGTGCCAGCAGTTTACTGGGGGCCCCCACTGAAGCTTTCTTT,CASSLLGAPTEAFF
11,.,TRBJ2-7,.,TRBV28,TGTGCCAGCAGTTTCTTCAGCGAGCAGTACTTC,CASSFFSEQYF
14,.,TRBJ2-5,few,TRBV15,TGTGCCACCAGCCCGAGCTGGGGCGAAGAGACCCAGTACTTC,CATSPSWGEETQYF
15,TRBD2,TRBJ2-1,.,TRBV7-2,TGTGCCAGCAGCATTTGGACTAGCGGGAGTAATGAGCAGTTCTTC,CASSIWTSGSNEQFF
13,TRBD2,TRBJ2-1,.,TRBV10-3,TGTGCCATCAGTACCGGACTAGCCGATGAGCAGTTCTTC,CAISTGLADEQFF
16,.,TRBJ1-2,.,TRBV6-5,TGTGCCAGCAGTTACTCCGGGACATCCTCTAACTATGGCTACACCTTC,CASSYSGTSSNYGYTF